The present entry profiles one T cell receptor (beta chain) with its context. Its antigen is undetermined. The entry originates in a study of shared clonotypes between healthy human individuals. Across the study: Researchers assigned three CD4 naive, three CD4 memory, two CD8 naive and one CD8 memory plate to each donor. Study-wide points: Larger estimated richness was generally recorded for naive subsets relative to memory subsets.

The study ran the assay at deep level. Repertoires were generated with immunoSEQ multiplex PCR, while TCRdb's copy carries only in-frame clones and drops some. The sample lists some 2,000,000 clones, 90% to 95% occurring once. The CDR3 loop spans 15 amino acids. Germline-derived CDR1 and CDR2 are MRHNA and SNTAGT. V lost 0 bases to trimming and J lost 5 bases, with 13 bases between them. The sample was naive CD4+ T cells sorted from blood. This sample's subset: CD45RA+ positively selected. The chain employs TRBV6-4 and TRBJ1-2; D ambiguous. The receptor comes from a man aged 18-30 years in good health. The CDR3 here is CASSDSSAGNYGYTF. The CDR3 bases are TGTGCCAGCAGTGACTCAAGTGCAGGCAATTATGGCTACACCTTC.